This is a list of T cell receptor beta chains from one sample in a study of T cells in Graves' hyperthyroidism and ophthalmopathy. TCRdb called the multiplex PCR reads again in MiXCR, with one record for every CDR3 protein. Of about 560,000 distinct CDR3 sequences listed, approximately 16% were seen once; the top ten hold approximately 18%. Sequencing input: blood. The receptors were sampled from a woman younger than 30 with Graves' hyperthyroidism. Both conserved end residues are trimmed from each CDR3.

V gene	J gene	CDR3 protein
TRBV11-1	TRBJ2-1	ASSLSRQRYNEQF
TRBV9	TRBJ2-1	ASSGNSYNEQF
TRBV2	TRBJ2-4	ASSPGGGENIQY
TRBV20-1	TRBJ2-5	SAQRLAGLEETQY
TRBV6-2/TRBV6-3	TRBJ2-2	ASSFSTQGSKTGELF
TRBV6-1	TRBJ2-2	ASSWRESAGELF
TRBV20-1	TRBJ2-7	SPPDYEQY
TRBV6-1	TRBJ2-7	ASSNPGTGSYEQY
TRBV18	TRBJ2-7	ASSPSVSEQY
TRBV29-1	TRBJ2-7	SVVDSSPSSYEQY
TRBV27	TRBJ1-5	ASSLGTGQEQPQH
TRBV30	TRBJ1-5	AWGQGENQPQH
TRBV7-9	TRBJ2-1	ASSFLMYNEQF
TRBV10-3	TRBJ2-5	AISGQGAKETQY
TRBV4-1	TRBJ2-7	ASSLGRPYEQY
TRBV5-1	TRBJ2-5	ASSRLTGVGTQY
TRBV3-1	TRBJ2-7	ASSQAFGTSGREQY
TRBV19	TRBJ2-1	ASSMVFDSLDEQF
TRBV6-1	TRBJ2-1	ATRYRSSYNEQF
TRBV20-1	TRBJ1-2	SATGGPNYGYT
TRBV7-9	TRBJ1-1	ASSIRSPGRGTEAF
TRBV30	TRBJ2-2	AWSPRWTGELF
TRBV12-3/TRBV12-4	TRBJ1-2	ASSPGGTYGYT
TRBV29-1	TRBJ1-1	SVEDVTGGSEAF
TRBV5-1	TRBJ1-4	ATRTGGVGTNEKLF
TRBV29-1	TRBJ2-3	SARDRRAVVLTDTQY
TRBV19	TRBJ1-4	ASSRTGGGSEKLF